This T cell receptor beta chain was sequenced in a study of tumor-infiltrating lymphocytes in primary liver carcinoma. Study context: Enrolled patients were male and female, aged 30 to 69 years. Measuring 4.2 to 10 cm across, the tumors were staged as T1-T3 N0M0.

This clonotype came up a few times. A constant-region primer served to make TCR beta cDNA from around 500 ng total RNA. ARM-PCR was slightly modified, and three nested multiplex PCR rounds with it gave rise to the TCR beta libraries. Primers for the first two PCR rounds were TRBV1-TRBV30 forward primers and a C-beta reverse primer (around 10 cycles per round). TCRdb re-called the multiplex PCR reads through MiXCR, storing one row per CDR3 protein. The sample has some 190,000 distinct CDR3 sequences; roughly three fifths are singletons. It was unsorted whole blood that yielded blood RNA, and germline DNA was also extracted. This CDR3 spans 15 amino acids. Germline assignment: CDR1 MNHNY and CDR2 SVGAGI (reference sequence). J gave up 10 bases and V 5 bases, and 14 bases lay outside the gene matches.

Specimen: peripheral blood. The receptor was derived from a man aged 35 to 55 with primary liver carcinoma and hepatitis B virus infection. V gene TRBV6-6 combines with J gene TRBJ2-1, with TRBD2 matching 7 bases. The CDR3 nucleotides are TGTGCCAGCAGTCGACTAGCAACTAAAGAATGGGAGCAGTTCTTC. Translated: CASSRLATKEWEQFF.